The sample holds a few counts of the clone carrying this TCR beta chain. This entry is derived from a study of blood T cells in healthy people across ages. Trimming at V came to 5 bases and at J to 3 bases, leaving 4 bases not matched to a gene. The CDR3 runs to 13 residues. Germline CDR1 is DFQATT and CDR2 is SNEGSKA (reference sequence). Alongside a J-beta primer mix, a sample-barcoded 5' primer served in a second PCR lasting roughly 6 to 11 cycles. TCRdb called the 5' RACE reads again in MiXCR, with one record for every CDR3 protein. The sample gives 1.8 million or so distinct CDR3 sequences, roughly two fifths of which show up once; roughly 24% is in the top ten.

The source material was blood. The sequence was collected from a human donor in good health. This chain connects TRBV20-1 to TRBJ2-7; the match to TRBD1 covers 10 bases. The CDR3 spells CSAAGQGIYEQYF. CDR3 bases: TGCAGTGCTGCGGGACAGGGGATCTACGAGCAGTACTTC.